Listed below are T cell receptor beta chains from one sample, sequenced in a study of T cells in Graves' hyperthyroidism and ophthalmopathy. One entry per CDR3 protein results from TCRdb running MiXCR on the multiplex PCR reads. The table lists fewer than 750,000 distinct CDR3 sequences, around 15% of them singletons. Sequenced material: blood. The receptor set was obtained from a woman aged 45-65 years with Graves' ophthalmopathy. CDR3s include the opening cysteine and the closing phenylalanine or tryptophan. Each record gives: D gene, V gene, J gene, clone size, CDR3 DNA, CDR3 protein. D genes are given only for firm matches. Clone size is shown for a subset of rows, as once, few, many or a class of expanded clone.

TRBD1	TRBV9	TRBJ2-7	many	TGTGCCAGCAGCGTAGGGCAGGGGGATCGCGAGCAGTACTTC	CASSVGQGDREQYF
.	TRBV12-3/TRBV12-4	TRBJ2-7	many	TGTGCCAGCAGTTTCTTTCCAGCGGCAGAGGGGTACGAGCAGTACTTC	CASSFFPAAEGYEQYF
TRBD2	TRBV18	TRBJ2-1	many	TGTGCCAGCTCGCCTCTAGCGGGAGGGACGAATGAGCAGTTCTTC	CASSPLAGGTNEQFF
.	TRBV10-3	TRBJ2-7	.	TGTGCCATCAATGGCGAGGGATCGGAAGAGCAGTACTTC	CAINGEGSEEQYF
TRBD1	TRBV7-9	TRBJ1-2	few	TGTGCCAGCAGCACCCGGGACAGGGAAGGCTACACCTTC	CASSTRDREGYTF
TRBD1	TRBV18	TRBJ1-5	many	TGTGCCAGCTCACCTACTCAGCTAACAGGGGCAGATCAGCCCCAGCATTTT	CASSPTQLTGADQPQHF
TRBD2	TRBV11-3	TRBJ2-1	few	TGTGCCAGCAGCTTAGACCCGGGGCTAGCGGGCAGGTACAATGAGCAGCTCTTC	CASSLDPGLAGRYNEQLF
.	TRBV2	TRBJ1-1	many	TGTGCCAGCAGTGTTCAAGGTGGGGACACTGAAGCTTTCTTT	CASSVQGGDTEAFF
.	TRBV7-2	TRBJ1-5	many	TGTGCCAGCAGCTTAGGACAGCGTCAGCCCCAGCATTTT	CASSLGQRQPQHF
.	TRBV10-3	TRBJ1-4	many	TGTGCCATCACGGGGGCGCCGGATGAAAAACTGTTTTTT	CAITGAPDEKLFF
.	TRBV19	TRBJ2-5	.	TGTGCCACCCGAGGGAGGGAGACCCAGTACTTC	CATRGRETQYF
TRBD1	TRBV7-2	TRBJ2-1	few	TGTGCCAGCAGCACGGACAGGGTTATTGACAATGAGCAGTTCTTC	CASSTDRVIDNEQFF
.	TRBV30	TRBJ1-2	many	TGTGCCTGGACACGGACGGACTATGGCTACACCTTC	CAWTRTDYGYTF
.	TRBV7-2	TRBJ2-7	few	TGTGCCAGCAGCTTAGAAGGGAGACCCGGGCTCCCAAGCTCCTACGAGCAGTACTTC	CASSLEGRPGLPSSYEQYF
.	TRBV28	TRBJ2-7	many	TGTGCCAGCAGTCCCGGGTTCCGATTCTCAGGGCCCTACGAGCAGTACTTC	CASSPGFRFSGPYEQYF
TRBD1	TRBV10-3	TRBJ2-1	many	TGTGCCATCAGTGAGGCGGCAGGGGGCAATGAGCAGTTCTTC	CAISEAAGGNEQFF
.	TRBV7-8	TRBJ2-7	many	TGTGCCAGCAGCCTCACTAGGGAAGCCCCCTACGAGCAGTACTTC	CASSLTREAPYEQYF
TRBD2	TRBV12-3/TRBV12-4	TRBJ2-7	.	TGTGCCAGCATCTGGGGAGGGGCGGGGAATGAGCAGTACTTC	CASIWGGAGNEQYF
TRBD2	TRBV7-6	TRBJ2-1	few	TGTGCCAGCAGCCTACCGACTAGCCGGTCTAAGTATGAGCAGTTCTTC	CASSLPTSRSKYEQFF
.	TRBV7-2	TRBJ1-5	many	TGTGCCAGCAGCTTAAGGGATAGCGGTCAGCCCCAGCATTTT	CASSLRDSGQPQHF
TRBD1	TRBV20-1	TRBJ1-1	few	TGCAGTGCTACCCCGGGACAGGGTATTGAAGCTTTCTTT	CSATPGQGIEAFF
.	TRBV28	TRBJ1-1	.	TGTGCCAGCAGTTTAGGGCAATTTCTTTACGCTGAAGCTTTCTTT	CASSLGQFLYAEAFF
TRBD2	TRBV7-3	TRBJ2-1	few	TGTGCCAGCAGCTTATGGGGACTAGCCAATGAGCAGTTCTTC	CASSLWGLANEQFF
.	TRBV4-1	TRBJ2-2	few	TGCGCCAGCAGCCAAGCGGGATTCGGCACCGGGGAGCTGTTTTTT	CASSQAGFGTGELFF
TRBD1	TRBV7-9	TRBJ2-7	many	TGTGCCAGCAGCCAAGGGACAGGGCCATCCTACGAGCAGTACTTC	CASSQGTGPSYEQYF
TRBD2	TRBV9	TRBJ2-3	.	TGTGCCAGCAGCGTAGGAACTAGCGGGAGGACACTGGTTAGCACAGATACGCAGTATTTT	CASSVGTSGRTLVSTDTQYF
TRBD2	TRBV7-2	TRBJ2-5	many	TGTGCCAGCAGCCCGACCGGGACTAGCTATGTTCCCTACTTC	CASSPTGTSYVPYF
.	TRBV20-1	TRBJ2-7	.	TGCAGTGCTAGGGAGGGGGGTGGCGAGCAGTACTTC	CSAREGGGEQYF
TRBD1	TRBV6-2/TRBV6-3	TRBJ1-2	few	TGTGCCAGCAGTTACTCCAGGGACAGGCTCTATGGCTACACCTTC	CASSYSRDRLYGYTF
TRBD1	TRBV2	TRBJ1-4	many	TGTGCCAGCAGTGAAAACAGGGGAAGTGAAAAACTGTTTTTT	CASSENRGSEKLFF
TRBD1	TRBV12-5	TRBJ1-1	.	TGTGCTAGTGGTTTGGTGACAGGGGTGGGTAGGAACACTGAAGCTTTCTTT	CASGLVTGVGRNTEAFF
TRBD2	TRBV6-1	TRBJ2-1	.	TGTGCCAGCAGTTTTCGGGGGGATAATGAGCAGTTCTTC	CASSFRGDNEQFF
TRBD1	TRBV7-8	TRBJ2-7	.	TGTGCCAGCAGCTTAGTAGACAGGGTTTTCATTGGCTACGAGCAGTACTTC	CASSLVDRVFIGYEQYF
TRBD2	TRBV10-3	TRBJ2-3	few	TGTGCCATCAGTGAGCAGACTAGCGGGAGTGGGACGCAGTATTTT	CAISEQTSGSGTQYF
.	TRBV6-2/TRBV6-3	TRBJ1-1	.	TGTGCCAGCAGAGAAGTTACAGGGAAAGGGTCTTTCTTT	CASREVTGKGSFF
.	TRBV20-1	TRBJ1-1	many	TGCAGTGCCAGGGACCGGGCTACTGAAGCTTTCTTT	CSARDRATEAFF
TRBD2	TRBV4-2	TRBJ2-1	few	TGTGCCAGCAGCCATACCGGGACTAGCGATTACAATGAGCAGTTCTTC	CASSHTGTSDYNEQFF
TRBD1	TRBV11-3	TRBJ2-3	many	TGTGCCAGCAGCTTAGATAGGCAGGGGGCGGATACGCAGTATTTT	CASSLDRQGADTQYF
TRBD2	TRBV6-2/TRBV6-3	TRBJ2-7	many	TGTGCCAGCAGACGGGGACTAGCGGGGCCCAAAAGCTACGAGCAGTACTTC	CASRRGLAGPKSYEQYF
.	TRBV10-3	TRBJ2-2	.	TGTGCCATCAGTGAAGGTTCAGGACGCAGAAACACCGGGGAGCTGTTTTTT	CAISEGSGRRNTGELFF
.	TRBV29-1	TRBJ2-1	many	TGCAGCGGGGGGCCCGGGCGTGGTGAGCAGTTCTTC	CSGGPGRGEQFF